This TCR beta chain was captured by sequencing in a study of T cells in Graves' hyperthyroidism and ophthalmopathy. V was pared by 6 bases and J by 0 bases, with 13 bases between. The CDR3 sequence is 15 residues long. From RNA transcripts, TCR beta CDR3 regions were amplified. Carried out on the TCR CDR3, a first-round RT-PCR used the HTBI primer set. Each CDR3 protein gets one entry after TCRdb re-called the multiplex PCR reads with MiXCR. The repertoire holds roughly 300,000 distinct CDR3 sequences, roughly 18% seen once, with around 54% in the top ten. This clonotype appeared many times. The sequenced material came from blood. The rearrangement links TRBV12-3 or TRBV12-4 to TRBJ2-3; no reliable D call. This clonotype was sampled from a woman in her forties or fifties with Graves' hyperthyroidism. CDR3 DNA sequence: TGTGCCAGCAGATCTAGTGCGGTTAGCACAGATACGCAGTATTTT. It is translated as CASRSSAVSTDTQYF.